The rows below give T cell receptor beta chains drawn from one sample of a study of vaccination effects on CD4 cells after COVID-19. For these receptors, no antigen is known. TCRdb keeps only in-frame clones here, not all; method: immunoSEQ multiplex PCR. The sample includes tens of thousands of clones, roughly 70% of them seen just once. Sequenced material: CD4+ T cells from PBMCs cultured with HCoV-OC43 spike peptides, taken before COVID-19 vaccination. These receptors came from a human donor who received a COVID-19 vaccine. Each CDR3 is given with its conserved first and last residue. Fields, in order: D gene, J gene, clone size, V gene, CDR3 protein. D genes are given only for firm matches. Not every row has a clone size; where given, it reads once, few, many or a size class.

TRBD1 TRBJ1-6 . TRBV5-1 CASSLGQGELWGNSPLHF
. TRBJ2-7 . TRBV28 CAISSWRESYEQYF
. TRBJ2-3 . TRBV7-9 CASSMEGRKTDTQYF
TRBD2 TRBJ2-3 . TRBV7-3 CASSPSAGGLNTQYF
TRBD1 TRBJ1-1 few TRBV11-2 CASRGQGHGEAFF
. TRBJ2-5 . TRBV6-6 CASSLLVSARKETQYF
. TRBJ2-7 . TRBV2 CASSVRVESYEQYF
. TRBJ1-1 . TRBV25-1 CASSKGSGLNTEAFF
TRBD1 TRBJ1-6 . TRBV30 CAWSVGTGRGSPLHF
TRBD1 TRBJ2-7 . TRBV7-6 CASSLARDRGPTYEQYF
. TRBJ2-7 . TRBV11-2 CASSLPGSSGGEQYF
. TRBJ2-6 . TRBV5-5 CASSRRNSGANVLTF
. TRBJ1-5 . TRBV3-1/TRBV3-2 CASSLGWDIGNQPQHF
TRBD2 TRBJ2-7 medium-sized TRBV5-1 CASSPWTSGSSYEQYF
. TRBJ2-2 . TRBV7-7 CASSLTNTGELFF
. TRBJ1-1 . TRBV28 CASSFLGRSTEAFF
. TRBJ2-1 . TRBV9 CASSVGVGSSYNEQFF
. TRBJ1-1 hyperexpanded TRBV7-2 CASSFARRSEAFF
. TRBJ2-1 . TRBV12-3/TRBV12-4 CASSWGTGHEQFF
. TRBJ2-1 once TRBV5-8 CASSLLEGRLNEQFF
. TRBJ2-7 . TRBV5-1 CASSLDTYEQYF
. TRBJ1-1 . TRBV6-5 CASSYSGGHTEAFF
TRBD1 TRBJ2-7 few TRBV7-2 CASSLIFTGTGGYEQYF
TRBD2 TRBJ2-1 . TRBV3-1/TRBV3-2 CASSRTSGGGNEQFF
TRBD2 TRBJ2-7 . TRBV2 CASRGLAGLSEQYF
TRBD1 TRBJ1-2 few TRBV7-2 CASSLEGQGGYGYTF
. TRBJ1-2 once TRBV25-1 CASSEYRGYGYTF
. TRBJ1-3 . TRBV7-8 CASSPRGSGNTIYF
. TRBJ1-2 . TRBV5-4 CASSLAGPGGYGYTF
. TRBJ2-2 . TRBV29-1 CSGGRNTGELFF
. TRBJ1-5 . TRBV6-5 CASSPGGARNQPQHF
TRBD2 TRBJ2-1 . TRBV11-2 CASISGTSLNEQFF
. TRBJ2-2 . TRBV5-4 CASSSSSGGGTGELFF
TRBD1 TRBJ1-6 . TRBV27 CASSLQGADNSPLHF
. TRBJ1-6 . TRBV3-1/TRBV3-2 CASRNWNNSPLHF
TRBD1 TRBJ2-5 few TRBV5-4 CASSAQGGGETQYF
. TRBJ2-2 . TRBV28 CASQRELGELFF
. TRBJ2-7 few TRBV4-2 CASSQDRYEQYF
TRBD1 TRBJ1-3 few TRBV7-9 CASSSLTGRNSGNTIYF
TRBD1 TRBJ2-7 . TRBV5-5 CASSWTGTVEQYF
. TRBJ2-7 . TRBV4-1 CASSQDSWGASSYEQYF
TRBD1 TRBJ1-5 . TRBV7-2 CASSLGGGGQGRWPQHF
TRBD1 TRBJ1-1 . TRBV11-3 CASSNRGGDTEAFF
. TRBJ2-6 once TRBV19 CASSPTSHVSGANVLTF
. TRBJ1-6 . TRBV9 CASSPGAGSPLHF
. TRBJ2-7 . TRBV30 CAWSVETKFAYEQYF
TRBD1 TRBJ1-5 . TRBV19 CASSGGQVHNQPQHF
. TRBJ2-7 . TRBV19 CASSWAGGAYEQYF
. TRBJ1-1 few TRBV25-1 CASSPDGNTEAFF
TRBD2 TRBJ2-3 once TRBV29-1 CSVAGSASGEGSTDTQYF
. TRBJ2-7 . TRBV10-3 CAISESLGGSYEQYF
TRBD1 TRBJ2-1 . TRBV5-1 CASSLAMTGKSYNEQFF
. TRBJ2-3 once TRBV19 CASSPRQGGGFSDTQYF
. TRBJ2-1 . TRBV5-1 CASSLDSGSHNEQFF
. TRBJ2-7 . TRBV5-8 CASSLAEVWQGQVEQYF